The rows below give T cell receptor beta chains drawn from one sample of a study of blood T cells in healthy people across ages. TCRdb re-analysed the 5' RACE reads in MiXCR, keeping a single row per CDR3 protein. The sample includes over 1,500,000 distinct CDR3 sequences, roughly 43% seen only once; the top ten take more than 20%. The sample taken for sequencing was blood. The receptors originated from a human donor in good health. Each CDR3 is given with its conserved first and last residue. Each record gives: CDR3 DNA, CDR3 protein, J gene, D gene, V gene, clone size. The D gene is left open where the match is weak. Clone size is shown for a subset of rows, as once, few, many or a class of expanded clone.

TGTGCCACCAGCATCCTGGGGGCCGCCTACGAGCAGTACTTC CATSILGAAYEQYF TRBJ2-7 . TRBV15 few
TGTGCCAGCAGTTGGGGAAAGGGTCAGCCCCAGCATTTT CASSWGKGQPQHF TRBJ1-5 . TRBV27 .
TGTGCCAGTAGTACCCGAAGGCTAACTGGTGGAGAGCAGTTCTTC CASSTRRLTGGEQFF TRBJ2-1 . TRBV19 .
TGTGCCAGCAGTCACCCGGGACATCTGGGAGAGACCCAGTACTTC CASSHPGHLGETQYF TRBJ2-5 . TRBV6-6 .
TGTGCCAGCAGCGTCGGACTAGCGGGAAAGCTACAAGAGACCCAGTACTTC CASSVGLAGKLQETQYF TRBJ2-5 TRBD2 TRBV9 few
TGTGCCAGCAAAAGTGTCACTGCCGCGAATCAGCCCCAGCATTTT CASKSVTAANQPQHF TRBJ1-5 . TRBV27 few
TGTGCCAGCAGTCTTACCCTGGGACTAGCGGGGAACGAGCAGTACTTC CASSLTLGLAGNEQYF TRBJ2-7 TRBD2 TRBV7-2 many
TGTGCCAGCAGCGTAGATGGGGTCTCAAGAGAGACCCAGTACTTC CASSVDGVSRETQYF TRBJ2-5 . TRBV9 .
TGTGCCAGCAGTGCGGCCGATTCACCCCTCCACTTT CASSAADSPLHF TRBJ1-6 . TRBV2 .
. CASSFLAGYGYTF TRBJ1-2 . TRBV28 .
TGTGCCAGCAGCTCGACGGGGTATAGCGCCCCTTCGACAGATACGCAGTATTTT CASSSTGYSAPSTDTQYF TRBJ2-3 . TRBV7-3 .
TGCAGTGCTAGAGCCACAGGGGTCGGCTACACCTTC CSARATGVGYTF TRBJ1-2 TRBD1 TRBV20-1 few
TGTGCCAGCGGCGTCCGGGACAGGGGCACAGATACGCAGTATTTT CASGVRDRGTDTQYF TRBJ2-3 TRBD1 TRBV12-3/TRBV12-4 .
TGCGCCAGCAGCCATCAATCCGGGGTCCAACATGGTGAGCAGTTCTTC CASSHQSGVQHGEQFF TRBJ2-1 . TRBV4-1 .
TGTGCCAGCAGTTTCGCCTTACAGGGGCACGAGCAGTACTTC CASSFALQGHEQYF TRBJ2-7 TRBD1 TRBV28 .
TGCGCCAGCAGCCAGCACCTAGCGGGGTCTCAAGAGACCCAGTACTTC CASSQHLAGSQETQYF TRBJ2-5 TRBD2 TRBV4-3 few
TGTGCCTGCAGCCCGCGAGGGGGGGAATCGGCTACGCAGTATTTT CACSPRGGESATQYF TRBJ2-3 . TRBV9 .
TGTGCCAGCAGCCGAGCCCTACAGACTAGCACAGATACGCGGTATTTT CASSRALQTSTDTRYF TRBJ2-3 TRBD2 TRBV5-6 .
TGTGCCAGCAGCCCCCCCTCTGGGCAGGCTGAAGCTTTCTTT CASSPPSGQAEAFF TRBJ1-1 . TRBV7-9 few
TGTGCCAGCAGCTTGTGTGTGGAGGGTAATTGCGAGCAGTACTTC CASSLCVEGNCEQYF TRBJ2-7 . TRBV5-5 few
TGCTGCGTTTCCGAATCAGGGGGGAGCACTGAAGCTTTCTTT CCVSESGGSTEAFF TRBJ1-1 TRBD1 TRBV29-1 .
TGTGCCACCAGCAGAGACAGGGGGAGGGCCTATGGCTACACCTTC CATSRDRGRAYGYTF TRBJ1-2 TRBD1 TRBV15 .
TGTGCCAGCAGTTCGGCAGGGGGTAATAATGAAAAACTGTTTTTT CASSSAGGNNEKLFF TRBJ1-4 TRBD1 TRBV27 few
TGCGCCAGCAGCCCACAGGATTTCTTAGCCAAAAACATTCAGTACTTC CASSPQDFLAKNIQYF TRBJ2-4 . TRBV5-1 .
TGCGCCAGCAGCCAAGGAGACTACGAGCAGTACTTC CASSQGDYEQYF TRBJ2-7 . TRBV3-1 many
TGTGCCAGCAGTGAGTCTTACTCTGGAAACACCATATATTTT CASSESYSGNTIYF TRBJ1-3 . TRBV2 .
TGTGCCAGCAGCGTAGGAGGGTCCCCCGGAAATGAGCAGTTCTTC CASSVGGSPGNEQFF TRBJ2-1 . TRBV9 few
TGCAGCGTTGATCCGACATTAGGAGAAGAGACCCAGTACTTC CSVDPTLGEETQYF TRBJ2-5 . TRBV29-1 few
TGTGCCAGCAGCGAATACGGTTTCGGGGGCTACACCTTC CASSEYGFGGYTF TRBJ1-2 . TRBV7-2 .
TGCAGTGCTGGGATAGCGGGGGGAGGGGAGACCCAGTACTTC CSAGIAGGGETQYF TRBJ2-5 TRBD2 TRBV20-1 few
TGCAGTGCTACTTCGGGTTTGGGGGAAGATTTCTCTGGGGCCAACGTCCTGACTTTC CSATSGLGEDFSGANVLTF TRBJ2-6 . TRBV20-1 .
TGTGCCACCGTCCGGAGGTCTTCTCGTGGCTACACCTTC CATVRRSSRGYTF TRBJ1-2 . TRBV9 .
TGTGCCAGCAGCTTTGTGCAGAGGCGGGATCGTTATGGCTACACCTTC CASSFVQRRDRYGYTF TRBJ1-2 . TRBV7-3 few
TGTGCCAGCAGTTTATGGGTGGGCGTTGGGGCCAACGTCCTGACTTTC CASSLWVGVGANVLTF TRBJ2-6 . TRBV27 many
TGTGCCAGCAGTTACAGGGACAGGGTCCTCTCTGGGGCCAACGTCCTGACTTTC CASSYRDRVLSGANVLTF TRBJ2-6 TRBD1 TRBV12-3/TRBV12-4 .
TGCGCCAGCAGCCAAATTCTCGGGACAACGGACACTGAAGCTTTCTTT CASSQILGTTDTEAFF TRBJ1-1 . TRBV4-1 .
TGTGCCAGTAGTATGGCAAGTTACAATGAGCAGTTCTTC CASSMASYNEQFF TRBJ2-1 . TRBV19 .
TGTGCCAGCAGCCGCAGTCGACCCTACACCCAAGAGACCCAGTACTTC CASSRSRPYTQETQYF TRBJ2-5 . TRBV7-2 .
TGTGCCAGCAGTTCCCTCCCGGGGGAGCGGGGGGGCGATGAGCAGTTCTTC CASSSLPGERGGDEQFF TRBJ2-1 TRBD2 TRBV27 few
TGTGCCAGCTCACCACTGTCCCGTGAGCGAGGCTACACCTTC CASSPLSRERGYTF TRBJ1-2 . TRBV18 .
TGTGCCATCAGCGGGGACGGGGATTGGAAGACCCAGTACTTC CAISGDGDWKTQYF TRBJ2-5 . TRBV10-3 few
TGTGCCAGCAGAACGTACAGGGGACGTTATGGTACGCAGTATTTT CASRTYRGRYGTQYF TRBJ2-3 TRBD1 TRBV6-2/TRBV6-3 few
TGTGCCAGCAGTTTAATCGTGACGACTGAAGCTTTCTTT CASSLIVTTEAFF TRBJ1-1 . TRBV12-3/TRBV12-4 .
TGCAGTGCTGAAGGGGGACTCCTCTCCTACAATGAGCAGTTCTTC CSAEGGLLSYNEQFF TRBJ2-1 . TRBV20-1 .
TGTGCCAGCGAACAGGAGACAGATACGCAGTATTTT CASEQETDTQYF TRBJ2-3 . TRBV7-9 few
TGTGCCAGCAGCTTGACAGGGGGACACCGTAATGAGCAGTTCTTC CASSLTGGHRNEQFF TRBJ2-1 TRBD1 TRBV7-2 .
TGTGCCAGCAAAGAGGGCAGGGGAAGTGAAAAACTGTTTTTT CASKEGRGSEKLFF TRBJ1-4 . TRBV12-3/TRBV12-4 many